These T cell receptor beta chains were read from a single sample in a study of blood T cell repertoires in COVID-19. Profiling relied on immunoSEQ multiplex PCR, and the TCRdb table lists in-frame clones only, not all of them. This sample has 80,000 to 90,000 clones, with about 85% found just once. Sequenced material: peripheral blood. These receptor sequences come from a woman older than 75 with COVID-19, enrolled during active disease. The CDR3 runs from the conserved cysteine through the conserved F or W.

j_gene: TRBJ2-5
v_gene: TRBV27
CDR3aa: CASSRLAGGMQTQYF

j_gene: TRBJ2-7
v_gene: TRBV18
CDR3aa: CASSPVAGRVHEQYF

j_gene: TRBJ1-2
v_gene: TRBV2
CDR3aa: CASSDAGPNYGYTF

j_gene: TRBJ2-1
v_gene: TRBV30
CDR3aa: CAWRGLAGEYGEQFF

j_gene: TRBJ2-3
v_gene: TRBV2
CDR3aa: CASGRVGRNTDTQYF

j_gene: TRBJ2-7
v_gene: TRBV28
CDR3aa: CASRLQGQGAGYEQYF

j_gene: TRBJ2-3
v_gene: TRBV6-6
CDR3aa: CASRDSGSGSTDTQYF

j_gene: TRBJ1-5
v_gene: TRBV18
CDR3aa: CASSPFQTGDSNQPQHF

j_gene: TRBJ2-2
v_gene: TRBV28
CDR3aa: CASSFRTSGSLPLFF

j_gene: TRBJ1-1
v_gene: TRBV30
CDR3aa: CAWSMKGMNTEAFF

j_gene: TRBJ2-3
v_gene: TRBV18
CDR3aa: CASSPGSTDTQYF

j_gene: TRBJ2-7
v_gene: TRBV9
CDR3aa: CASSPGTYEQYF

j_gene: TRBJ2-3
v_gene: TRBV24-1
CDR3aa: CATSDRRGTDTQYF

j_gene: TRBJ2-1
v_gene: TRBV3-1/TRBV3-2
CDR3aa: CASSPAASSYNEQFF

j_gene: TRBJ2-7
v_gene: TRBV27
CDR3aa: CASSLGWGLAGPYEQYF

j_gene: TRBJ1-1
v_gene: TRBV2
CDR3aa: CASEDTGAVDAFF

j_gene: TRBJ1-1
v_gene: TRBV9
CDR3aa: CASSVAGNTEAFF

j_gene: TRBJ2-7
v_gene: TRBV30
CDR3aa: CAGGGGGYEQYF

j_gene: TRBJ2-5
v_gene: TRBV5-4
CDR3aa: CASSWTSGVNQETQYF

j_gene: TRBJ2-3
v_gene: TRBV5-1
CDR3aa: CASSLAFSAGITDTQYF

j_gene: TRBJ2-5
v_gene: TRBV9
CDR3aa: CASSVVPAGARQETQYF

j_gene: TRBJ1-2
v_gene: TRBV9
CDR3aa: CASRTGSGYGYTF

j_gene: TRBJ2-7
v_gene: TRBV5-4
CDR3aa: CASSPSGSSYEQYF

j_gene: TRBJ1-1
v_gene: TRBV19
CDR3aa: CASSIKDRGLGAFF

j_gene: TRBJ2-1
v_gene: TRBV6-1
CDR3aa: CASSEAVGSGGTGFF

j_gene: TRBJ2-7
v_gene: TRBV2
CDR3aa: CASNHGVYEQYF

j_gene: TRBJ1-4
v_gene: TRBV6-1
CDR3aa: CASSEITDSNEKLFF

j_gene: TRBJ2-5
v_gene: TRBV30
CDR3aa: CAWSGAAVRGRETQYF

j_gene: TRBJ1-5
v_gene: TRBV30
CDR3aa: CAWSGQGDQPQHF

j_gene: TRBJ1-2
v_gene: TRBV10-3
CDR3aa: CAISGEKGALRSYGYTF

j_gene: TRBJ2-3
v_gene: TRBV6-5
CDR3aa: CASSLLRARTDTQYF

j_gene: TRBJ2-1
v_gene: TRBV7-6
CDR3aa: CASSLVPSGGAREQFF